These T cell receptor beta chains were read from a single sample in a study of blood T cell repertoires in COVID-19. TCRdb's copy holds only in-frame clones and misses some; the assay was immunoSEQ multiplex PCR. The sample has more than 120,000 clones; roughly 84% are singletons. The sequencing input was peripheral blood. Receptors originate from a human donor with acute or convalescent COVID-19. The donor label of this sample is uncertain. Each CDR3 is given with its conserved first and last residue. Size tells how often a clone was seen (once, few, many) or the class of an expanded clone, and some rows leave it out.

>TRBJ2-3|-|TRBV6-1|16
CASSGYSGSWTDTQYF
>TRBJ2-5|-|TRBV27|17
CASSLTGGGGVQETQYF
>TRBJ1-1|-|TRBV5-1|14
CASSLFGGGTEAFF
>TRBJ1-1|-|TRBV6-1|15
CASSDGGQFRPEAFF
>TRBJ1-2|-|TRBV14|15
CASSARDRGSYGYTF
>TRBJ1-2|-|TRBV5-1|13
CASSPQGNYGYTF
>TRBJ1-1|-|TRBV19|14
CASSPTGINTEAFF
>TRBJ2-3|-|TRBV2|12
CASSGSLDTQYF
>TRBJ1-6|-|TRBV4-1|15
CASSQQTGDNSPLHF
>TRBJ2-5|-|TRBV7-2|14
CASNRQSFQETQYF
>TRBJ1-4|once|TRBV18|15
CASSPGGFVGEKLFF
>TRBJ2-7|-|TRBV6-2/TRBV6-3|14
CASSYSGVDYEQYF
>TRBJ2-1|-|TRBV5-1|16
CASSPGTGGIGNEQFF
>TRBJ1-5|-|TRBV23-1|11
CASSPSQPQHF
>TRBJ1-1|-|TRBV5-4|12
CASSLDTSEAFF
>TRBJ1-2|-|TRBV3-1/TRBV3-2|15
CASSQGRDTSRGYTF
>TRBJ1-2|-|TRBV12-3/TRBV12-4|13
CASRTQGHYGYTF
>TRBJ1-3|-|TRBV9|13
CASSLYPGNTIYF